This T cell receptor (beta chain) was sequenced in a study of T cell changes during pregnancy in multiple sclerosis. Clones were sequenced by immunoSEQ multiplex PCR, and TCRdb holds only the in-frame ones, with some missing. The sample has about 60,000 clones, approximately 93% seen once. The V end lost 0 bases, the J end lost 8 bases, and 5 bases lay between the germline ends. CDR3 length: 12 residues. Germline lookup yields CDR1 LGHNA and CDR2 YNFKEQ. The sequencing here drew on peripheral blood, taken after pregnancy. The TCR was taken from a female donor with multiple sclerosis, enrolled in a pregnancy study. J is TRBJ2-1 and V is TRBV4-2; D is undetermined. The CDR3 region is CASSQDSDEQFF. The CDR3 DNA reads TGTGCCAGCAGCCAAGACTCCGATGAGCAGTTCTTC.